Listed below are T cell receptor beta chains from one sample, sequenced in a study of identical twins. MiXCR, applied by TCRdb to the 5' RACE reads, yields one record per CDR3 protein. This sample yields over 550,000 distinct CDR3 sequences, of which roughly 6.6% are seen a single time; about 1.6% belongs to the top ten. The same sample was also used in a study of yellow fever vaccine responses in identical twins.

Sequencing was performed on PBMCs. The source is a woman between 18 and 30 years old in good health. Each CDR3 is given with its conserved first and last residue. The order of the fields is V gene, clone size, D gene, J gene, CDR3 DNA, CDR3 protein. D genes are given only for firm matches. Clone size is shown for a subset of rows, as once, few, many or a class of expanded clone.

V: TRBV12-3/TRBV12-4; size: many; D: -; J: TRBJ2-1; DNA: TGTGCCAGCACCCTGGGGCTAGTTAAGGCTGAGCAGTTCTTC; CDR3: CASTLGLVKAEQFF
V: TRBV3-1; size: few; D: TRBD2; J: TRBJ2-1; DNA: TGTGCCAGCAGCCAAGAGTCGGGACTAGCGGGAGGGCCTCAGCAGTTCTTC; CDR3: CASSQESGLAGGPQQFF
V: TRBV12-3/TRBV12-4; size: -; D: -; J: TRBJ2-7; DNA: TGTGCCAGCAGTTTGGGGGTCGGGATTGAGCAGTACTTC; CDR3: CASSLGVGIEQYF
V: TRBV20-1; size: few; D: -; J: TRBJ2-2; DNA: TGCAGTGCTAGCCGGGGGAAGGGTTCCGGGGAGCTGTTTTTT; CDR3: CSASRGKGSGELFF
V: TRBV20-1; size: -; D: -; J: TRBJ1-1; DNA: TGCAGTGCTCAACCTTCGACGGTGAACACTGAAGCTTTCTTT; CDR3: CSAQPSTVNTEAFF
V: TRBV27; size: -; D: TRBD2; J: TRBJ2-1; DNA: TGTGCCAGCAGTTTAACTAGCGGGGGGCAAGGGTACAATGAGCAGTTCTTC; CDR3: CASSLTSGGQGYNEQFF
V: TRBV29-1; size: -; D: -; J: TRBJ2-5; DNA: TGCAGCGTTCGAGGGTCCCTAGAGACCCAGTACTTC; CDR3: CSVRGSLETQYF
V: TRBV2; size: many; D: -; J: TRBJ2-1; DNA: TGTGCCAGCAGCCCTTCGCCCTACAATGAGCAGTTCTTC; CDR3: CASSPSPYNEQFF
V: TRBV27; size: few; D: -; J: TRBJ2-7; DNA: TGTGCCAGCAGTTTAACAATAGCGGCCCCCTACGAGCAGTACTTC; CDR3: CASSLTIAAPYEQYF
V: TRBV11-2; size: few; D: -; J: TRBJ2-3; DNA: TGTGCCAGCAGCTTAAGACTAGTAGCAGATACGCAGTATTTT; CDR3: CASSLRLVADTQYF
V: TRBV2; size: many; D: -; J: TRBJ2-7; DNA: TGTGCCAGCAGTGAAGCCGGGTTCACCTACGAGCAGTACTTC; CDR3: CASSEAGFTYEQYF
V: TRBV27; size: many; D: -; J: TRBJ2-2; DNA: TGTGCCAGCAGTTTAAATGGGAACACCGGGGAGCTGTTTTTT; CDR3: CASSLNGNTGELFF
V: TRBV11-2; size: few; D: TRBD1; J: TRBJ1-1; DNA: TGTGCCAGCAGCCGTGGGACAGGAATGAACACTGAAGCTTTCTTT; CDR3: CASSRGTGMNTEAFF
V: TRBV7-9; size: few; D: TRBD1; J: TRBJ2-7; DNA: TGTGCCAGCAGCTTCGGGACAGGGGGAAACTACGAGCAGTACTTC; CDR3: CASSFGTGGNYEQYF
V: TRBV5-6; size: few; D: -; J: TRBJ1-2; DNA: TGTGCCAGCAGCTTGGGGGGGCCTGAAATCGTCTATGGCTACACCTTC; CDR3: CASSLGGPEIVYGYTF
V: TRBV7-8; size: few; D: TRBD1; J: TRBJ1-6; DNA: TGTGCCAGCAGCCAAACGACAGGGGATAATTCACCCCTCCACTTT; CDR3: CASSQTTGDNSPLHF
V: TRBV9; size: few; D: TRBD1; J: TRBJ1-2; DNA: TGTGCCAGCAGCCCCCGGACAGGGAACCATGGCTACACCTTC; CDR3: CASSPRTGNHGYTF
V: TRBV9; size: many; D: -; J: TRBJ1-1; DNA: TGTGCCAGCAGCGTAGCGGGAGGGACCACTGAAGCTTTCTTT; CDR3: CASSVAGGTTEAFF
V: TRBV5-1; size: many; D: -; J: TRBJ1-1; DNA: TGCGCCAGCAGATGGGGGGGAGGCACTGAAGCTTTCTTT; CDR3: CASRWGGGTEAFF
V: TRBV10-3; size: few; D: -; J: TRBJ1-2; DNA: TGTGCCATCAGTGAGATACAGGGCTACTATGGCTACACCTTC; CDR3: CAISEIQGYYGYTF
V: TRBV7-8; size: -; D: -; J: TRBJ2-3; DNA: TGTGCCAGCAGCTTAGCGCTAGGAAAGGGGGATACGCAGTATTTT; CDR3: CASSLALGKGDTQYF
V: TRBV20-1; size: -; D: TRBD2; J: TRBJ2-7; DNA: TGCAGTGCTAGGGGGCTAGCGGGAGGGCCGGAGTCCTACGAGCAGTACTTC; CDR3: CSARGLAGGPESYEQYF
V: TRBV15; size: few; D: -; J: TRBJ2-3; DNA: TGTGCCACCAGAAAAGACACAGATACGCAGTATTTT; CDR3: CATRKDTDTQYF
V: TRBV5-5; size: many; D: -; J: TRBJ1-5; DNA: TGTGCCAGCAGCTTGGTGGGAGGTAGCAATCAGCCCCAGCATTTT; CDR3: CASSLVGGSNQPQHF
V: TRBV12-3/TRBV12-4; size: many; D: -; J: TRBJ2-3; DNA: TGTGCCAGCAGTTTAGCCCCGGGAGAATGGAACACAGATACGCAGTATTTT; CDR3: CASSLAPGEWNTDTQYF
V: TRBV24-1; size: few; D: -; J: TRBJ2-7; DNA: TGTGCCACCAGTGGAGGGTTGGGAGGCGAGCAGTACTTC; CDR3: CATSGGLGGEQYF
V: TRBV13; size: many; D: TRBD1; J: TRBJ1-1; DNA: TGTGCCAGCAGCTGGACAGGGGGCACTGAAGCTTTCTTT; CDR3: CASSWTGGTEAFF
V: TRBV5-1; size: -; D: TRBD1; J: TRBJ2-5; DNA: TGCGCCAGCAGCTTGGGACAGGGAGTCGCAGAGACCCAGTACTTC; CDR3: CASSLGQGVAETQYF
V: TRBV10-3; size: many; D: -; J: TRBJ2-5; DNA: TGTGCCATCAGTGAACAGGCGCAAGAGACCCAGTACTTC; CDR3: CAISEQAQETQYF
V: TRBV5-1; size: many; D: TRBD1; J: TRBJ1-1; DNA: TGCGCCAGCAGCCTCACAGGGGCCGGGAACACTGAAGCTTTCTTT; CDR3: CASSLTGAGNTEAFF
V: TRBV4-1; size: many; D: TRBD1; J: TRBJ1-1; DNA: TGCGCCAGCAGCCGAGCACCGGGACAGGGTCTCACTGAAGCTTTCTTT; CDR3: CASSRAPGQGLTEAFF